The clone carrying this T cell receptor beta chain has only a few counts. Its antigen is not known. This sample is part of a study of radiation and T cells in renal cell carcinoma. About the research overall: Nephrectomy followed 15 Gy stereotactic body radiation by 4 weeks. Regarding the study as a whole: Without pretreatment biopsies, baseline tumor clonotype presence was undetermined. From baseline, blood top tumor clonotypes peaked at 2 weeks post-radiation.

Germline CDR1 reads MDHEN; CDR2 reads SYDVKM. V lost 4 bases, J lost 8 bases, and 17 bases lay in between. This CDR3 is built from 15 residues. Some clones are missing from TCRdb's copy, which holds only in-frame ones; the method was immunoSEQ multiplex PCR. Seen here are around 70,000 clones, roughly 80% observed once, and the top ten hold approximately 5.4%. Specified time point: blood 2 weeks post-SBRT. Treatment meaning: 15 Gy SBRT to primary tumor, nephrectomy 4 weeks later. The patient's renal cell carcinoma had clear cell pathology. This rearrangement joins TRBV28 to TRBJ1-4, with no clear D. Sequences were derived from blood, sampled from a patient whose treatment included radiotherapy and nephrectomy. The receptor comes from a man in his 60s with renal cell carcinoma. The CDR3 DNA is TGTGCCAGCAGTTCACCAGTGACCTGGGTGGAAAAACTGTTTTTT. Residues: CASSSPVTWVEKLFF. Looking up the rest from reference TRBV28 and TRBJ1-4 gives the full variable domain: DVKVTQSSRYLVKRTGEKVFLECVQDMDHENMFWYRQDPGLGLRLIYFSYDVKMKEKGDIPEGYSVSREKKERFSLILESASTNQTSMYLCASSSPVTWVEKLFFGSGTQLSVL.